These T cell receptor beta chains were read from a single sample in a study of blood T cell repertoires in COVID-19. Here immunoSEQ multiplex PCR was the method, and the copy in TCRdb shows in-frame clones only, minus some. Of some 200,000 clones listed, approximately 86% are singletons. The specimen was PBMCs or T cells enriched from blood (not recorded which). Receptors originate from a woman aged 55-69 years with acute COVID-19. Each CDR3 is given with its conserved first and last residue. A D gene is named only where the DNA matches it firmly. The listing skips clone size in some rows; elsewhere it reads once, few, many or a size class.

clone_size: -
v_call: TRBV18
d_call: TRBD1
j_call: TRBJ1-2
cdr3_nt: TGTGCCAGCTCACGGGGGGACAGCTCTAACTATGGCTACACCTTC
cdr3_aa: CASSRGDSSNYGYTF

clone_size: few
v_call: TRBV24-1
d_call: TRBD1
j_call: TRBJ1-5
cdr3_nt: TGTGCCACTCAACCGACAGGGGGCAATCAGCCCCAGCATTTT
cdr3_aa: CATQPTGGNQPQHF

clone_size: once
v_call: TRBV19
d_call: TRBD1
j_call: TRBJ1-1
cdr3_nt: TGTGCCAGTACCTGGGACAGGGGTGGGGTTGAAGCTTTCTTT
cdr3_aa: CASTWDRGGVEAFF

clone_size: -
v_call: TRBV5-1
d_call: TRBD1
j_call: TRBJ2-3
cdr3_nt: TGCGCCAGCAGCTTGGGGAGGGACAGGGATACTAGCACAGATACGCAGTATTTT
cdr3_aa: CASSLGRDRDTSTDTQYF

clone_size: -
v_call: TRBV5-4
d_call: TRBD1
j_call: TRBJ1-1
cdr3_nt: TGTGCCAGCAGCGGCCTTGGACAGGGGGGCACTGAAGCTTTCTTT
cdr3_aa: CASSGLGQGGTEAFF

clone_size: -
v_call: TRBV2
d_call: -
j_call: TRBJ2-2
cdr3_nt: TGTGCCAGCGAGGCAGGGGTGGTCTGGGGGGAGCTGTTTTTT
cdr3_aa: CASEAGVVWGELFF

clone_size: -
v_call: TRBV27
d_call: -
j_call: TRBJ1-6
cdr3_nt: TGTGCCAGCAGTTTACTACAGTATAATTCACCCCTCCACTTT
cdr3_aa: CASSLLQYNSPLHF

clone_size: -
v_call: TRBV27
d_call: TRBD2
j_call: TRBJ2-4
cdr3_nt: TGTGCCAGCAGTTTACGGGGGGGAAACATTCAGTACTTC
cdr3_aa: CASSLRGGNIQYF

clone_size: -
v_call: TRBV5-8
d_call: -
j_call: TRBJ2-7
cdr3_nt: TGTGCCAGCACCCGTGGGGCGGGGCAATACGAGCAGTACTTC
cdr3_aa: CASTRGAGQYEQYF

clone_size: -
v_call: TRBV6-4
d_call: -
j_call: TRBJ1-4
cdr3_nt: TGTGCCAGCAGTGTCGGGGTTATAACGGGCAATGAAAAACTGTTTTTT
cdr3_aa: CASSVGVITGNEKLFF

clone_size: once
v_call: TRBV6-2/TRBV6-3
d_call: TRBD1
j_call: TRBJ1-1
cdr3_nt: TGTGCCAGCAGTTGGACAGGGGTCACTGAAGCTTTCTTT
cdr3_aa: CASSWTGVTEAFF

clone_size: -
v_call: TRBV4-3
d_call: TRBD1
j_call: TRBJ1-6
cdr3_nt: TGCGCCAGCGGACGGACAGGGGACGGCTCACCCCTCCACTTT
cdr3_aa: CASGRTGDGSPLHF

clone_size: -
v_call: TRBV19
d_call: -
j_call: TRBJ1-3
cdr3_nt: TGTGCCAGTACCCGTCGTTATGGTGAGGGAAACACCATATATTTT
cdr3_aa: CASTRRYGEGNTIYF

clone_size: -
v_call: TRBV30
d_call: -
j_call: TRBJ2-3
cdr3_nt: TGTGCCTGGAGCCAGCGGATCCGCACAGATACGCAGTATTTT
cdr3_aa: CAWSQRIRTDTQYF

clone_size: -
v_call: TRBV9
d_call: -
j_call: TRBJ2-1
cdr3_nt: TGTGCCAGCAGCGGTAGCGGTAGCTCCTACAATGAGCAGTTCTTC
cdr3_aa: CASSGSGSSYNEQFF

clone_size: -
v_call: TRBV12-3/TRBV12-4
d_call: -
j_call: TRBJ1-5
cdr3_nt: TGTGCCAGCAGTTTCGGTAATCAGCCCCAGCATTTT
cdr3_aa: CASSFGNQPQHF

clone_size: -
v_call: TRBV18
d_call: -
j_call: TRBJ2-5
cdr3_nt: TGTGCCAGCTCACCACTCCGGACAGATCCAGAGACCCAGTACTTC
cdr3_aa: CASSPLRTDPETQYF

clone_size: -
v_call: TRBV5-5
d_call: -
j_call: TRBJ2-5
cdr3_nt: TGTGCCAGCAGCTGGAGGGGGCGCGCAGAGACCCAGTACTTC
cdr3_aa: CASSWRGRAETQYF

clone_size: -
v_call: TRBV15
d_call: TRBD1
j_call: TRBJ1-4
cdr3_nt: TGTGCCACCAGCAGGGGGGACAGGGGAATGAATGAAAAACTGTTTTTT
cdr3_aa: CATSRGDRGMNEKLFF

clone_size: few
v_call: TRBV25-1
d_call: TRBD1
j_call: TRBJ2-7
cdr3_nt: TGTGCCAGCAGTGAATCCCTCCGGGGACAGATCTTC
cdr3_aa: CASSESLRGQIF

clone_size: -
v_call: TRBV5-6
d_call: -
j_call: TRBJ2-1
cdr3_nt: TGTGCCAGCAGCTTGGTGGGCGGGATATCCTACAATGAGCAGTTCTTC
cdr3_aa: CASSLVGGISYNEQFF

clone_size: -
v_call: TRBV7-9
d_call: -
j_call: TRBJ2-7
cdr3_nt: TGTGCCAGCAGCCTAGGACACACCTACGAGCAGTACTTC
cdr3_aa: CASSLGHTYEQYF

clone_size: -
v_call: TRBV19
d_call: TRBD2
j_call: TRBJ2-1
cdr3_nt: TGTGCCAGTAGTTCAGCTTTCCTAGCGGGGGGGTCCTACAATGAGCAGTTCTTC
cdr3_aa: CASSSAFLAGGSYNEQFF

clone_size: -
v_call: TRBV14
d_call: -
j_call: TRBJ2-7
cdr3_nt: TGTGCCAGCAGCCAAATCTGGGCGGCGGGGGCGAGCTACGAGCAGTACTTC
cdr3_aa: CASSQIWAAGASYEQYF

clone_size: -
v_call: TRBV4-1
d_call: TRBD1
j_call: TRBJ1-6
cdr3_nt: TGCGCCAGCAGGACTCCAGGGGGAGCTCTGGCACCCCTCCACTTT
cdr3_aa: CASRTPGGALAPLHF

clone_size: -
v_call: TRBV7-2
d_call: TRBD1
j_call: TRBJ1-6
cdr3_nt: TGTGCCAGCAGCTCCACAGGGGGATGGAATTCACCCCTCCACTTT
cdr3_aa: CASSSTGGWNSPLHF

clone_size: -
v_call: TRBV7-8
d_call: TRBD2
j_call: TRBJ2-1
cdr3_nt: TGTGCCAGCAGCTTAATTAGCGGGAGCTCCTACAATGAGCAGTTCTTC
cdr3_aa: CASSLISGSSYNEQFF

clone_size: -
v_call: TRBV3-1/TRBV3-2
d_call: -
j_call: TRBJ1-6
cdr3_nt: TGTGCCAGCAGCCAAGCGGTCAGGGGTAATTCACCCCTCCACTTT
cdr3_aa: CASSQAVRGNSPLHF

clone_size: -
v_call: TRBV4-1
d_call: TRBD1
j_call: TRBJ2-7
cdr3_nt: TGCGCCAGCAGCCAAGGTACAGGGACAGGCGGTTACGAGCAGTACTTC
cdr3_aa: CASSQGTGTGGYEQYF

clone_size: -
v_call: TRBV2
d_call: -
j_call: TRBJ1-3
cdr3_nt: TGTGCCAGCATCCAGGGATACTCTGGAAACACCATATATTTT
cdr3_aa: CASIQGYSGNTIYF

clone_size: -
v_call: TRBV4-3
d_call: -
j_call: TRBJ1-6
cdr3_nt: TGCGCCAGCAGCCAGGTCCGCCCCGGGACCGGGAGAGGAACCCTCCACTTT
cdr3_aa: CASSQVRPGTGRGTLHF

clone_size: -
v_call: TRBV4-3
d_call: -
j_call: TRBJ1-2
cdr3_nt: TGCGCCAGCAGCGGGGCGGGGGCGTGGGGCTACACCTTC
cdr3_aa: CASSGAGAWGYTF

clone_size: -
v_call: TRBV5-1
d_call: TRBD1
j_call: TRBJ1-5
cdr3_nt: TGCGCCAGCAGCTTGGGACAGGGAAGGAATCAGCCCCAGCATTTT
cdr3_aa: CASSLGQGRNQPQHF

clone_size: -
v_call: TRBV9
d_call: -
j_call: TRBJ1-4
cdr3_nt: TGTGCCAGCAGCGCGGACGGGAGGATTGCAACTAATGAAAAACTGTTTTTT
cdr3_aa: CASSADGRIATNEKLFF

clone_size: -
v_call: TRBV30
d_call: TRBD2
j_call: TRBJ2-5
cdr3_nt: TGTGCCTGTTTGCCGGGACTAGTGCGAGAGACCCAGTACTTC
cdr3_aa: CACLPGLVRETQYF

clone_size: -
v_call: TRBV2
d_call: TRBD2
j_call: TRBJ2-1
cdr3_nt: TGTGCCAGCAGTCTTATAGCGGGAGGGGCCCATGAGCAGTTCTTC
cdr3_aa: CASSLIAGGAHEQFF

clone_size: -
v_call: TRBV7-2
d_call: TRBD2
j_call: TRBJ2-1
cdr3_nt: TGTGCCAGCAGCTCGGCCGGACTAGGGGCTAGTAATGAGCAGTTCTTC
cdr3_aa: CASSSAGLGASNEQFF

clone_size: -
v_call: TRBV27
d_call: TRBD1
j_call: TRBJ2-7
cdr3_nt: TGTGCCAGCAGTTTAGTCGGACAGGGGGTCGCCTCCTACGAGCAGTACTTC
cdr3_aa: CASSLVGQGVASYEQYF

clone_size: -
v_call: TRBV7-8
d_call: TRBD2
j_call: TRBJ2-1
cdr3_nt: TGTGCCAGCAGCTCAAGTACTCCGGGACTAGCGGGAATTTGGAATGAGCAGTTCTTC
cdr3_aa: CASSSSTPGLAGIWNEQFF

clone_size: few
v_call: TRBV3-1/TRBV3-2
d_call: TRBD2
j_call: TRBJ2-1
cdr3_nt: TGTGCCAGCAGCCGGTTCAAGTATGGGCGGGAGGGGATATACAATGAGCAGTTCTTC
cdr3_aa: CASSRFKYGREGIYNEQFF

clone_size: few
v_call: TRBV7-8
d_call: TRBD1
j_call: TRBJ2-1
cdr3_nt: TGTGCCAGCAGCTTCCGGGACAGATACAATGAGCAGTTCTTC
cdr3_aa: CASSFRDRYNEQFF

clone_size: -
v_call: TRBV29-1
d_call: TRBD1
j_call: TRBJ2-1
cdr3_nt: TGCAGCACCGGGACAGGGGCGTCCCGAAGTGAGCAGTTCTTC
cdr3_aa: CSTGTGASRSEQFF

clone_size: -
v_call: TRBV9
d_call: -
j_call: TRBJ1-1
cdr3_nt: TGTGCCAGCAGCCTTTGGGGGGAAGGCACTGAAGCTTTCTTT
cdr3_aa: CASSLWGEGTEAFF

clone_size: -
v_call: TRBV7-2
d_call: TRBD1
j_call: TRBJ1-5
cdr3_nt: TGTGCCAGCAGCCAAGAACAGGGGGGCGATCAGCCCCAGCATTTT
cdr3_aa: CASSQEQGGDQPQHF

clone_size: -
v_call: TRBV11-2
d_call: TRBD1
j_call: TRBJ1-3
cdr3_nt: TGTGCCAGCAGCTTAGATAACAGGGGGGGTTCCCTCTCTGGAAACACCATATATTTT
cdr3_aa: CASSLDNRGGSLSGNTIYF

clone_size: -
v_call: TRBV19
d_call: -
j_call: TRBJ1-3
cdr3_nt: TGTGCCAGTAGTATCGGGGGTGGAAACTCTGGAAACACCATATATTTT
cdr3_aa: CASSIGGGNSGNTIYF

clone_size: -
v_call: TRBV6-5
d_call: -
j_call: TRBJ1-6
cdr3_nt: TGTGCCAGCAGTTATTTACAGCCCAATTCACCCCTCCACTTT
cdr3_aa: CASSYLQPNSPLHF

clone_size: -
v_call: TRBV14
d_call: -
j_call: TRBJ1-2
cdr3_nt: TGTGCCAGCAGCCAAGGGACAGTTTATGGCTACACCTTC
cdr3_aa: CASSQGTVYGYTF

clone_size: -
v_call: TRBV18
d_call: TRBD1
j_call: TRBJ2-3
cdr3_nt: TGTGCCAGCTCACGTGGGACAGGGGCAGATACGCAGTATTTT
cdr3_aa: CASSRGTGADTQYF

clone_size: once
v_call: TRBV4-2
d_call: -
j_call: TRBJ1-2
cdr3_nt: TGTGCCAGCAGCCAAGATGGGACAAACCAGGGCTACACCTTC
cdr3_aa: CASSQDGTNQGYTF

clone_size: -
v_call: TRBV19
d_call: -
j_call: TRBJ1-4
cdr3_nt: TGTGCCAGTAGTCCTTGGACAGCCTATCCTGAAAAACTGTTTTTT
cdr3_aa: CASSPWTAYPEKLFF

clone_size: -
v_call: TRBV29-1
d_call: TRBD1
j_call: TRBJ1-2
cdr3_nt: TGCAGCGTCTGGACAGGGGCCAACTCCAACTATGGCTACACCTTC
cdr3_aa: CSVWTGANSNYGYTF

clone_size: -
v_call: TRBV19
d_call: -
j_call: TRBJ2-5
cdr3_nt: TGTGCCAGTGGCAGGGCGCCCGGGGAGACCCAGTACTTC
cdr3_aa: CASGRAPGETQYF